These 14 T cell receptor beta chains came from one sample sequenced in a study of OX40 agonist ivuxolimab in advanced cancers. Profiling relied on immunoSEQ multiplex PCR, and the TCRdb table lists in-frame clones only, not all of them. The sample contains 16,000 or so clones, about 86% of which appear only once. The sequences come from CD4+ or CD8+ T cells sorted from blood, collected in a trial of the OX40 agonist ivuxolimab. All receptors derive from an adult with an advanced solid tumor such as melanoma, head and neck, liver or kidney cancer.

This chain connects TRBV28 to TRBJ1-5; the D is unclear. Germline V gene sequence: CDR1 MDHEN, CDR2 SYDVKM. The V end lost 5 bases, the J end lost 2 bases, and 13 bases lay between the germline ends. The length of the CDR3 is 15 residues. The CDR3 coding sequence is TGTGCCAGCAGTCCAGGATCGCAGGGCAATCAGCCCCAGCATTTT. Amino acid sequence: CASSPGSQGNQPQHF.

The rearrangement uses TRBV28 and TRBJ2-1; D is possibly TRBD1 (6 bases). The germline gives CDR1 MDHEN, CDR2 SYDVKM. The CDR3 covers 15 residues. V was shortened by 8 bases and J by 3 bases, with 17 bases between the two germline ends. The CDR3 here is CASHRGTKGYNEQFF. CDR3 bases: TGTGCCAGCCACCGTGGGACAAAAGGCTACAATGAGCAGTTCTTC.

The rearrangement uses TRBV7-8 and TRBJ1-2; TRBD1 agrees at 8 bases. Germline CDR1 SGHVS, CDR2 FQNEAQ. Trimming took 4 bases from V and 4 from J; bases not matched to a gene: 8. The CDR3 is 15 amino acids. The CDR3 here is CASSSNGQGPYGYTF. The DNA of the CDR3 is TGTGCCAGCAGCTCAAACGGACAGGGCCCCTATGGCTACACCTTC.

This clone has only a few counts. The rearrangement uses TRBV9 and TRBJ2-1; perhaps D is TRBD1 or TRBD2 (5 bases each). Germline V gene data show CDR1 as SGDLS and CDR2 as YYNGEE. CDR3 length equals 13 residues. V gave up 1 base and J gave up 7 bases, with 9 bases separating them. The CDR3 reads CASSVPGRNEQFF. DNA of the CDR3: TGTGCCAGCAGCGTACCGGGGCGAAATGAGCAGTTCTTC.

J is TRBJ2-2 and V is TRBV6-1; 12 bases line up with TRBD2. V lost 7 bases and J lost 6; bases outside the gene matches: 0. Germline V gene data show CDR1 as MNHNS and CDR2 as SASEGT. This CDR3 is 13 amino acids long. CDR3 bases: TGTGCCAGCACTAGCGGGAGGGCCGGGGAGCTGTTTTTT. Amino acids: CASTSGRAGELFF.

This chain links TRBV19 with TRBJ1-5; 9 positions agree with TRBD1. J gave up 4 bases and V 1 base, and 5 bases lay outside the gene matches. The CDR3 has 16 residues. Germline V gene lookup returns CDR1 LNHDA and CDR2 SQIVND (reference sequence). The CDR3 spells CASSIGSGTGNQPQHF. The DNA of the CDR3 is TGTGCCAGTAGTATAGGTTCGGGGACAGGGAATCAGCCCCAGCATTTT.

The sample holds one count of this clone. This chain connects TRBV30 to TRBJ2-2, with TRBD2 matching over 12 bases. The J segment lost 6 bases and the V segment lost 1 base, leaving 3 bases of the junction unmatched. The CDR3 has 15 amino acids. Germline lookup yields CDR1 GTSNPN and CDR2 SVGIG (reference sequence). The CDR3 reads CAWSGLAGAAGELFF. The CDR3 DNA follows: TGTGCCTGGAGTGGACTAGCGGGAGCTGCCGGGGAGCTGTTTTTT.

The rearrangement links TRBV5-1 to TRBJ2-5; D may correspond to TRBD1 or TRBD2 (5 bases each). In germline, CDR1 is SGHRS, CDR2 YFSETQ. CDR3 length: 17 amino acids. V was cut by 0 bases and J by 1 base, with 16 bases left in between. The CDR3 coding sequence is TGCGCCAGCAGCTTGGCGGTTCTCCCGGGACGCCAAGAGACCCAGTACTTC. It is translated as CASSLAVLPGRQETQYF.

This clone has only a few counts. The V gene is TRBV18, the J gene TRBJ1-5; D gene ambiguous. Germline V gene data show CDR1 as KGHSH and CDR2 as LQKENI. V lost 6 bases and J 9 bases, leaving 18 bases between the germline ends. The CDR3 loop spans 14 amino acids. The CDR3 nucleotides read TGTGCCAGCTCTCCCGCATTGGCTCCAGGGCCCCAGCATTTT. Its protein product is CASSPALAPGPQHF. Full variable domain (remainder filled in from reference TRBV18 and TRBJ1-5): NAGVMQNPRHLVRRRGQEARLRCSPMKGHSHVYWYRQLPEEGLKFMVYLQKENIIDESGMPKERFSAEFPKEGPSILRIQQVVRGDSAAYFCASSPALAPGPQHFGDGTRLSIL.

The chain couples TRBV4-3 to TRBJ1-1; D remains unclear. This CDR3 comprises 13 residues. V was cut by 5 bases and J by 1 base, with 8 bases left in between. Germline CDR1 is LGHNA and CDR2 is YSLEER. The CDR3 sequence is CASSKASNTEAFF. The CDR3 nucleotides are TGCGCCAGCAGCAAAGCATCGAACACTGAAGCTTTCTTT.

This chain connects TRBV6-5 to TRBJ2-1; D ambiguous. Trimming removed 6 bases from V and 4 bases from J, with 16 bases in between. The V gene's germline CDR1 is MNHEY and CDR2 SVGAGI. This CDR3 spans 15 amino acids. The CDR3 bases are TGTGCCAGCAGCAATAGTGTTCCGCAGTACAATGAGCAGTTCTTC. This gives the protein CASSNSVPQYNEQFF.

CDR3 protein: CASSRGKRDRGLHEQYF. The CDR3 nucleotides read TGTGCCAGCAGCAGGGGGAAAAGGGACAGGGGTCTCCACGAGCAGTACTTC. V and J are TRBV5-6 and TRBJ2-7; 10 bases line up with TRBD1. J lost 5 bases, V lost 4 bases, and 15 bases had no gene match. This CDR3 is 17 amino acids long. Germline lookup yields CDR1 SGHDT and CDR2 YYEEEE.

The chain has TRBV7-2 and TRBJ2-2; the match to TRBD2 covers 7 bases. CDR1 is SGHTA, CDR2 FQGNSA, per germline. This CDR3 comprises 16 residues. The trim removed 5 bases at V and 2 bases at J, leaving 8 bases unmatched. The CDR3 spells CASSPSGTINTGELFF. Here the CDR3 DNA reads TGTGCCAGCAGCCCGAGTGGGACTATAAACACCGGGGAGCTGTTTTTT.

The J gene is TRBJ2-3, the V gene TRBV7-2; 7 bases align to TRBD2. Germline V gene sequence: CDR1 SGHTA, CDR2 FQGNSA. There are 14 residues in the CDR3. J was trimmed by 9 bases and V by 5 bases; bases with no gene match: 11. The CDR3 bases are TGTGCCAGCAGCCCCGGACTAGGAGTAGGGACGCAGTATTTT. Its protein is CASSPGLGVGTQYF.